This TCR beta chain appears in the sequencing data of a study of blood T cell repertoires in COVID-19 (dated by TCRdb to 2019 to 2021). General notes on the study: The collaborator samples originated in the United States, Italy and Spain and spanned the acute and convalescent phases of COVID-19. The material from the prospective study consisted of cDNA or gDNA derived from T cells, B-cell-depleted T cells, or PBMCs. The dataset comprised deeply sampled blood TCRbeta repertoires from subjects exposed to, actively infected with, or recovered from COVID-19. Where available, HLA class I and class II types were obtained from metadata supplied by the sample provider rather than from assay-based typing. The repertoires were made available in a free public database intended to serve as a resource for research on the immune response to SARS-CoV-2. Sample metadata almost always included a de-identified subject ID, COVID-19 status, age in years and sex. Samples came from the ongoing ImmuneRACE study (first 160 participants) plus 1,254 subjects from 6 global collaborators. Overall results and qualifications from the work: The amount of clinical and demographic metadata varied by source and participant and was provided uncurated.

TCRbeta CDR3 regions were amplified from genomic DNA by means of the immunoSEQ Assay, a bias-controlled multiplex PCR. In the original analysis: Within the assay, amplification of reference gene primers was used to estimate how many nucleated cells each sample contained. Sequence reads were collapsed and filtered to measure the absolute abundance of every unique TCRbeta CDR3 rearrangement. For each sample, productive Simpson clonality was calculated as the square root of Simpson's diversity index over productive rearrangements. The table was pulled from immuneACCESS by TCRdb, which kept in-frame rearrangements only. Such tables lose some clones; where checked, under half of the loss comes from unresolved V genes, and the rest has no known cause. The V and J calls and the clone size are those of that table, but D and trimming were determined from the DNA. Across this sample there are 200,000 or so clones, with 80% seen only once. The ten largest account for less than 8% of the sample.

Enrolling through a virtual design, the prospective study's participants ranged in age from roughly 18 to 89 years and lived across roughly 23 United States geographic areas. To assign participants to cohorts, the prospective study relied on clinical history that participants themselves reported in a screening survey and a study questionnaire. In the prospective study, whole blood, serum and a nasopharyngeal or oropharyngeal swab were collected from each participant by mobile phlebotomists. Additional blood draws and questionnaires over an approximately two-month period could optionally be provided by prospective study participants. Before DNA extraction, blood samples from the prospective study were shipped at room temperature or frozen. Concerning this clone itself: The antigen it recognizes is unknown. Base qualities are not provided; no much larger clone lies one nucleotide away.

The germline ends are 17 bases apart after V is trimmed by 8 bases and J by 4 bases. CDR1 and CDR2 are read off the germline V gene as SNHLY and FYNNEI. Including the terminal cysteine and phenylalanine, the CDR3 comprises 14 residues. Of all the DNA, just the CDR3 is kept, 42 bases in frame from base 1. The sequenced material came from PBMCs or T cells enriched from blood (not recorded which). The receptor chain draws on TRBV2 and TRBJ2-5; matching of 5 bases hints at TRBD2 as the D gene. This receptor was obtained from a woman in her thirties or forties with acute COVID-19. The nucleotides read TGTGCCAGCGACGTATCGGGGAACGGAGAGACCCAGTACTTC. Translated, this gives CASDVSGNGETQYF.